This is a list of T cell receptor beta chains from one sample in a study of early T cells in non-severe SARS-CoV-2 infection. TCRdb called the 5' RACE reads again in MiXCR, with one record for every CDR3 protein. The repertoire holds roughly 71,000 distinct CDR3 sequences, with under 15% as singletons. The sequenced sample was whole blood. The receptors shown here come from an adult who was a healthcare worker with PCR-confirmed SARS-CoV-2 infection or an uninfected control (not recorded which). Each CDR3 is given with its conserved first and last residue. D genes are given only for firm matches. Rows give clone size only sometimes, using once, few, many, or a class for an expanded clone.

cdr3_aa: CASSLARGVIDEQFF; cdr3_nt: TGTGCCAGCAGCTTAGCGCGGGGAGTGATTGATGAGCAGTTCTTC; d_call: -; v_call: TRBV7-2; clone_size: many; j_call: TRBJ2-1
cdr3_aa: CATQPGYGGEQYF; cdr3_nt: TGTGCCACCCAACCTGGGTATGGGGGTGAGCAGTACTTC; d_call: -; v_call: TRBV12-3/TRBV12-4; clone_size: many; j_call: TRBJ2-7
cdr3_aa: CSVFPGQGYEQYF; cdr3_nt: TGCAGCGTCTTTCCGGGACAGGGCTACGAGCAGTACTTC; d_call: TRBD1; v_call: TRBV29-1; clone_size: many; j_call: TRBJ2-7
cdr3_aa: CASSLGAGLVTDTQYF; cdr3_nt: TGTGCCAGCAGCTTAGGTGCGGGACTAGTCACAGATACGCAGTATTTT; d_call: TRBD2; v_call: TRBV7-2; clone_size: many; j_call: TRBJ2-3
cdr3_aa: CASSSLQVGTDTQYF; cdr3_nt: TGTGCCAGCAGTTCCCTCCAAGTCGGCACAGATACGCAGTATTTT; d_call: -; v_call: TRBV6-2/TRBV6-3; clone_size: once; j_call: TRBJ2-3
cdr3_aa: CASSPFGGNEQFF; cdr3_nt: TGTGCCAGCAGCCCCTTTGGGGGGAATGAGCAGTTCTTC; d_call: -; v_call: TRBV7-3; clone_size: few; j_call: TRBJ2-1
cdr3_aa: CASSLAGEQFF; cdr3_nt: TGTGCCAGCAGCTTAGCCGGGGAGCAGTTCTTC; d_call: -; v_call: TRBV7-9; clone_size: -; j_call: TRBJ2-1
cdr3_aa: CASTHPGGEANTGELFF; cdr3_nt: TGTGCCAGCACCCACCCGGGAGGGGAAGCGAACACCGGGGAGCTGTTTTTT; d_call: TRBD2; v_call: TRBV7-9; clone_size: many; j_call: TRBJ2-2
cdr3_aa: CASSDLGLGYEQFF; cdr3_nt: TGTGCCAGCTCGGACCTGGGTCTGGGGTATGAGCAGTTCTTC; d_call: -; v_call: TRBV18; clone_size: -; j_call: TRBJ2-1
cdr3_aa: CASSKTGVQETQYF; cdr3_nt: TGCGCCAGCAGCAAAACAGGGGTCCAAGAGACCCAGTACTTC; d_call: TRBD1; v_call: TRBV4-1; clone_size: -; j_call: TRBJ2-5
cdr3_aa: CASSLGGYGYTF; cdr3_nt: TGTGCCAGCAGTTTAGGGGGCTATGGCTACACCTTC; d_call: -; v_call: TRBV28; clone_size: many; j_call: TRBJ1-2
cdr3_aa: CASSLQGSYEQYF; cdr3_nt: TGCGCCAGCAGCTTGCAGGGATCCTACGAGCAGTACTTC; d_call: -; v_call: TRBV5-1; clone_size: few; j_call: TRBJ2-7
cdr3_aa: CASGLNLRGTEAFF; cdr3_nt: TGTGCCAGCGGTTTAAACTTGAGAGGGACTGAAGCTTTCTTT; d_call: -; v_call: TRBV6-2/TRBV6-3; clone_size: -; j_call: TRBJ1-1
cdr3_aa: CASSLIVTEQFF; cdr3_nt: TGTGCCAGCAGTCTAATAGTTACTGAGCAGTTCTTC; d_call: -; v_call: TRBV6-2/TRBV6-3; clone_size: few; j_call: TRBJ2-1